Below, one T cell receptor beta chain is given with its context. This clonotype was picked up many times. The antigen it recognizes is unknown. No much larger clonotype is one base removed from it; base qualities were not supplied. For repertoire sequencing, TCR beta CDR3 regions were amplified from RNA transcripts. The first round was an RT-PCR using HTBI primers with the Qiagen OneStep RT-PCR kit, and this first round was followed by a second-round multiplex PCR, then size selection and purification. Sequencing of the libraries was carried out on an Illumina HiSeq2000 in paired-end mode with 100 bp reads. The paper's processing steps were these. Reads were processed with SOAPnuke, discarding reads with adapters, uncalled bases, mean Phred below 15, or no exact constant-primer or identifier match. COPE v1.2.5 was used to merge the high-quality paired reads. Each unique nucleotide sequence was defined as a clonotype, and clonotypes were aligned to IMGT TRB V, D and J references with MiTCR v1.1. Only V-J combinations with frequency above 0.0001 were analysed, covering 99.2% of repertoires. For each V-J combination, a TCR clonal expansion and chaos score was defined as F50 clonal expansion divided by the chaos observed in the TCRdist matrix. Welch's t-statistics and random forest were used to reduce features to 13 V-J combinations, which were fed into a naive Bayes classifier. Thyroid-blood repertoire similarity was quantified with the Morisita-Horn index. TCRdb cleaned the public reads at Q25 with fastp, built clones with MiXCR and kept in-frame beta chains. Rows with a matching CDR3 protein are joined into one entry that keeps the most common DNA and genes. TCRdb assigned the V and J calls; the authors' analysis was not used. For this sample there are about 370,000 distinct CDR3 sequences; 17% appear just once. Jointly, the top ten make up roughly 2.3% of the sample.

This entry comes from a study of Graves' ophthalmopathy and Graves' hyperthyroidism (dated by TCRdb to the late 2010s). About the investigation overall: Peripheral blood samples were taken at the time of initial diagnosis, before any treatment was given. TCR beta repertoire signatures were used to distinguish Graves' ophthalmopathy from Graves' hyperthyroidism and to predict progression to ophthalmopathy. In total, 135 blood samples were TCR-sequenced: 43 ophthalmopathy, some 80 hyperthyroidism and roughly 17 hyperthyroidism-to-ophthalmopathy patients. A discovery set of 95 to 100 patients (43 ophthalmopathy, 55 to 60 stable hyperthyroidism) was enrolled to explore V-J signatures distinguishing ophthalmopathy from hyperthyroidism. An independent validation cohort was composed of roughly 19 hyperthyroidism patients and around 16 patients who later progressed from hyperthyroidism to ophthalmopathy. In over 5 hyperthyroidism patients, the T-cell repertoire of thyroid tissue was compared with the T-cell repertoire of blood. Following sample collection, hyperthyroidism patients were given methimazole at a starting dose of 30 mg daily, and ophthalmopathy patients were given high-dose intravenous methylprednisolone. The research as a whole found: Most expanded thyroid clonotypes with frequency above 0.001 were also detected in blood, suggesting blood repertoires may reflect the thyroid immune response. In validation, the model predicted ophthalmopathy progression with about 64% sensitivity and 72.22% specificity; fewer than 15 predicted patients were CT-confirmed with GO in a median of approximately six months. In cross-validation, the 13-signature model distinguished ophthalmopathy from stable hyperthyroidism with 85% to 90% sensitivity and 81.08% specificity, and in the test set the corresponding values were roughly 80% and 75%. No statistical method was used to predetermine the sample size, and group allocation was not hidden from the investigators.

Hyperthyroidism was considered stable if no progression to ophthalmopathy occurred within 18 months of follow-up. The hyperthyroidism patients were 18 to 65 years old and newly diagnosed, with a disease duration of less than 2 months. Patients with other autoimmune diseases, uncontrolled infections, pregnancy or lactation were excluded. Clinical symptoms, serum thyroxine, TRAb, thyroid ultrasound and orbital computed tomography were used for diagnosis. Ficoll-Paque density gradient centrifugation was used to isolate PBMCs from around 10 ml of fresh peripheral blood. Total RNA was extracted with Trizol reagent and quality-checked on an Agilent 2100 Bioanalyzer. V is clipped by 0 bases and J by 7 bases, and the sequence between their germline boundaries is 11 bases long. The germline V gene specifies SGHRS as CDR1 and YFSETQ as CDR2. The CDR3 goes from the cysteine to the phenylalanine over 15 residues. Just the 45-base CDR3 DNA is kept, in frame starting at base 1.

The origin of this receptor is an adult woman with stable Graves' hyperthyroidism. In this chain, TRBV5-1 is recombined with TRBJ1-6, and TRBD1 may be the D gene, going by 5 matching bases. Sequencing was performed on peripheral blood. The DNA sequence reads TGCGCCAGCAGCTTGGACAGCGGGGGAAATTCACCCCTCCACTTT. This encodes CASSLDSGGNSPLHF.